This T cell receptor (beta chain) was recovered during a study of beta chain features in type 1 diabetes. Each donor gave one heparinised blood draw averaging approximately 100 mL. Sorting based on CD45RO/CCR7/CD25/CD127/CD95/CD27 separated CD4+ naive, central memory, regulatory and stem cell-like memory cells. Study-wide findings and caveats: People with Type 1 diabetes carried modestly yet significantly shorter TCRB CDR3s in all four CD4+ subsets. Researchers caution that PCR might favor shorter templates, equally among patients and controls.

The authors reverse transcribed all of the isolated RNA, so sequencing captured expressed TCRB transcripts. Generated by immunoSEQ multiplex PCR, the TCRdb table keeps only in-frame clones and is missing some. The sample includes about 620,000 clones, about 16% of them seen just once. Germline V gene sequence: CDR1 SGHRS, CDR2 YFSETQ. The CDR3 runs to 18 residues. V lost 1 base, J lost 0 bases, and 7 bases stayed unmatched. On this clone itself: The target antigen is unknown.

The receptor comes from a young man in good health. The sequencing sample was made of naive CD4+ T cells from blood. The chain is built from TRBV5-1 and TRBJ2-3; 11 nucleotides match TRBD2. The CDR3 DNA reads TGCGCCAGCAGCTTGAGGCTAGCGGGGGGCCTAAGCACAGATACGCAGTATTTT. It encodes CASSLRLAGGLSTDTQYF.